The 30 T cell receptor beta chains in this list originate from one sample, sequenced in a study of blood T cells in healthy people across ages. Sample-barcoded 5' priming and a J-beta primer mix drove a second PCR of 7 to 11 cycles. TCRdb re-analysed the 5' RACE reads in MiXCR, keeping a single row per CDR3 protein. This table holds roughly 700,000 distinct CDR3 sequences, more than 40% found once. Material: blood. The receptor set was obtained from a woman aged 60 to 75 in good health.

The V call is TRBV10-3, the J call TRBJ2-7; D is ambiguous. This CDR3 has 16 amino acids. The germline V gene encodes CDR1 ENHRY and CDR2 SYGVKD. V lost 0 bases and J 7 bases, leaving 19 bases between the germline ends. This chain's CDR3 is CAISESGAPRYNEQYF. CDR3 in DNA: TGTGCCATCAGTGAGTCCGGAGCCCCCAGGTACAATGAGCAGTACTTC.

This clonotype was detected only a few times. The genes are TRBV29-1 and TRBJ2-1, with 10 nucleotides matching TRBD1. With V trimmed by 5 bases and J by 3 bases, 4 bases remained unmatched. The CDR3 loop spans 14 amino acids. Germline CDR1 is SQVTM and CDR2 is ANQGSEA. CDR3 residues: CSVTGTGVYNEQFF. The CDR3 nucleotides are TGCAGCGTTACCGGGACAGGGGTCTACAATGAGCAGTTCTTC.

The chain links TRBV6-2 or TRBV6-3 to TRBJ1-3; D possibly corresponds to TRBD1 (5 bases). The CDR3 is 14 residues long. The V end lost 7 bases, the J end lost 3 bases, and 13 bases lay between the germline ends. Germline assignment: CDR1 MNHEY and CDR2 SVGEGT. The CDR3: CASTITGGGNTIYF. As DNA, the CDR3 is TGTGCCAGCACGATAACAGGAGGTGGAAACACCATATATTTT.

This chain uses TRBV29-1 with TRBJ2-1; 8 bases align to TRBD2. V lost 7 bases, J lost 8 bases, and 16 bases stayed unmatched. CDR3 length: 15 residues. CDR1 and CDR2 from the germline V gene are SQVTM and ANQGSEA. The CDR3 region is CSGSPGLREDHEQFF. CDR3 in DNA: TGCAGCGGCTCCCCGGGGTTGCGGGAGGACCATGAGCAGTTCTTC.

The V call is TRBV10-3, the J call TRBJ2-3; a possible D gene is TRBD2 (6 bases). The V gene's germline CDR1 is ENHRY and CDR2 SYGVKD. The CDR3 loop spans 13 amino acids. V was pared by 4 bases and J by 7 bases, with 12 bases between. DNA for the CDR3: TGTGCCATCAGTGTGGGGGGACTTAATACGCAGTATTTT. Translation gives CAISVGGLNTQYF.

This clonotype turned up a few times. The chain combines TRBV20-1 with TRBJ1-6; no definite D call. Germline assignment: CDR1 DFQATT and CDR2 SNEGSKA (reference sequence). Between the trimmed V and J ends, which lost 8 bases and 4 bases, there was a span of 18 bases. This CDR3 region has 15 residues. The CDR3 nucleotides are TGCAGTATAAAAACCGGGCCTCAATATAATTCACCCCTCCACTTT. It specifies CSIKTGPQYNSPLHF.

The chain carries TRBV6-5 and TRBJ2-1; 9 positions match TRBD1. Germline V gene data show CDR1 as MNHEY and CDR2 as SVGAGI. There are 14 residues in the CDR3. V lost 4 bases, J lost 4 bases, and 2 bases stayed unmatched. CDR3 in amino acids: CASSFGQGYNEQFF. The CDR3 DNA sequence: TGTGCCAGCAGTTTCGGACAGGGGTACAATGAGCAGTTCTTC.

The V gene is TRBV7-2, the J gene TRBJ2-7; no reliable D call. There are 14 residues in the CDR3. Germline values: CDR1 SGHTA, CDR2 FQGNSA. V was shortened by 5 bases and J by 2 bases, with 13 bases between the two germline ends. CDR3 sequence (DNA): TGTGCCAGCAGCAAACAAGCTGGAGCCTACGAGCAGTACTTC. Translated: CASSKQAGAYEQYF.

The chain couples TRBV20-1 to TRBJ2-5; possibly TRBD2 for D (5 bases). The J call may be mistaken, given a closer DNA end match to TRBJ2-7. The germline gives CDR1 DFQATT, CDR2 SNEGSKA (reference sequence). This CDR3 comprises 13 residues. This CDR3 reads CSAGGLSSYEQYF. CDR3 sequence (DNA): TGCAGTGCTGGAGGACTTTCCTCCTACGAGCAGTACTTC.

This chain connects TRBV7-2 to TRBJ1-5; no reliable D call. The germline V gene encodes CDR1 SGHTA and CDR2 FQGNSA. The CDR3 covers 15 residues. V lost 2 bases, J lost 3 bases, and 11 bases lay in between. The CDR3 reads CASSLSLAFNQPQHF. CDR3 DNA: TGTGCCAGCAGCTTAAGCTTGGCATTCAATCAGCCCCAGCATTTT.

The chain recombines TRBV5-1 with TRBJ2-2, with unresolved D. CDR3 length: 14 amino acids. Trimming stripped 4 bases from V and 5 bases from J, with 12 bases between. CDR1 and CDR2 from the germline V gene are SGHRS and YFSETQ. CDR3 coding DNA: TGCGCCAGCAGCCCCAGAGGTCCTACCGGGGAGCTGTTTTTT. It translates to CASSPRGPTGELFF.

This clonotype has more than one count but fewer than ten. The V call is TRBV5-6, the J call TRBJ2-4; weak D call: TRBD2 (6 bases). Germline V gives CDR1 SGHDT, CDR2 YYEEEE. V was trimmed by 1 base and J by 1 base, leaving 9 bases between them. CDR3 length: 15 amino acids. This CDR3 is CASSLPGSAKNIQYF. The CDR3 DNA sequence: TGTGCCAGCAGCTTGCCCGGGAGCGCCAAAAACATTCAGTACTTC.

The chain is built from TRBV7-9 and TRBJ1-6; no clear D. Germline V CDR1 and CDR2: SEHNR, FQNEAQ (reference sequence). V was trimmed by 5 bases and J by 5 bases, leaving 10 bases between them. The CDR3 has 14 amino acids. CDR3 bases: TGTGCCAGCAGCATCGGTCACGATAATTCACCCCTCCACTTT. Its protein product is CASSIGHDNSPLHF.

The J gene is TRBJ1-2, the V gene TRBV30, with TRBD1 as a possible D gene (6 bases). Trimming took 0 bases from V and 8 from J, leaving 13 bases between them. Per germline, CDR1 GTSNPN and CDR2 SVGIG (reference sequence). This CDR3 comprises 13 residues. The CDR3 region has the DNA TGTGCCTGGAGTGTGGGGGCAATGGTCGGCTACACCTTC. Its protein is CAWSVGAMVGYTF.

The chain recombines TRBV5-5 with TRBJ1-2; D possibly corresponds to TRBD1 (6 bases). The V end was cut by 3 bases, the J end by 8 bases, with 14 bases between. CDR3 size: 13 residues. Germline CDR1 and CDR2: SGHKS and YYEKEE (reference sequence). The CDR3 region has the DNA TGTGCCAGCAGCTCGCTCGACAGGATGGGCTACACCTTC. Its translation: CASSSLDRMGYTF.

This clonotype is a singleton in its sample. The chain couples TRBV20-1 to TRBJ1-2; 8 bases line up with TRBD1. V dropped 1 base and J dropped 4; count of bases not matched to a gene: 11. The CDR3 loop spans 16 amino acids. Germline lookup yields CDR1 DFQATT and CDR2 SNEGSKA (reference sequence). The CDR3 reads CSARAQGTGTLYGYTF. The CDR3 nucleotides are TGCAGTGCTAGAGCACAGGGGACAGGAACTCTCTATGGCTACACCTTC.

This clonotype was seen a few times. CDR3 sequence (DNA): TGCGCCAGCAGCCAAGAAAAGGGCGGGATGGCGCAGTTCTTC. This encodes CASSQEKGGMAQFF. The V gene is TRBV4-3, the J gene TRBJ2-1; D perhaps matches TRBD2 (6 bases). CDR1 and CDR2 from the germline V gene are LGHNA and YSLEER. The germline V and J ends were trimmed by 0 bases and 12 bases, with 15 bases remaining between them. The CDR3 consists of 14 residues.

V and J are TRBV3-1 and TRBJ2-5; D gene unclear. V was pared by 0 bases and J by 6 bases, with 14 bases between. The CDR3 totals 15 residues. Germline V gives CDR1 LGHDT, CDR2 YNNKEL (reference sequence). CDR3 bases: TGTGCCAGCAGCCAAGATATGACTGGTGGGAAGACCCAGTACTTC. This codes for CASSQDMTGGKTQYF.

This clonotype was recorded a few times. For the CDR3, the DNA is TGTGCCAGCAGCCAAGATCCGAGTAGTGAGCAGTTCTTC. It codes for CASSQDPSSEQFF. The rearrangement joins TRBV14 to TRBJ2-1; D ambiguous. The CDR3 has 13 residues. Germline V CDR1 and CDR2: SGHDN, FVKESK. Deletions cut 0 bases from V and 9 bases from J, with 9 bases between.

This chain uses TRBV6-1 with TRBJ2-1, with D possibly being TRBD2 (5 bases). Trimming stripped 4 bases from V and 3 bases from J, with 7 bases between. CDR3 length equals 13 residues. CDR1 MNHNS and CDR2 SASEGT come from the germline V gene. The CDR3 loop is CASSGGRYNEQFF. In DNA, the CDR3 is TGTGCCAGCAGTGGCGGGCGCTACAATGAGCAGTTCTTC.

This clonotype came up many times. The chain couples TRBV4-2 to TRBJ1-1; D ambiguous. The CDR3 sequence is 13 residues long. Germline V gene data show CDR1 as LGHNA and CDR2 as YNFKEQ. The V end was cut by 0 bases, the J end by 7 bases, with 9 bases between. Written as DNA, the CDR3 is TGTGCCAGCAGCCAAGATATTCGGGATGAAGCTTTCTTT. It yields the protein CASSQDIRDEAFF.

V is TRBV6-2 or TRBV6-3 and J is TRBJ2-5, with D uncertain. Between the trimmed V and J ends, which lost 8 bases and 4 bases, there was a span of 14 bases. The germline V gene encodes CDR1 MNHEY and CDR2 SVGEGT. CDR3 length equals 13 residues. CDR3 sequence reads: CASRANNPETQYF. The CDR3 nucleotides read TGTGCCAGCCGGGCGAATAACCCAGAGACCCAGTACTTC.

V is TRBV20-1 and J is TRBJ2-4; 9 positions agree with TRBD1. The J call could be wrong; TRBJ2-7 is a better fit for the DNA end. Germline V gene data show CDR1 as DFQATT and CDR2 as SNEGSKA (reference sequence). This CDR3 has 15 amino acids. The CDR3 reads CSANLGGTGTYEQYF. The CDR3 nucleotides read TGCAGTGCTAATCTGGGGGGGACAGGGACCTACGAGCAGTACTTC.

This clonotype was seen only a few times. The chain combines TRBV30 with TRBJ2-7, with 7 bases matching TRBD2. Germline-derived CDR1 and CDR2 are GTSNPN and SVGIG (reference sequence). This CDR3 has 13 residues. The V segment lost 1 base and the J segment 2 bases; nucleotides outside the gene matches: 2. CDR3 residues: CAWSGGLAYEQYF. The CDR3 bases are TGTGCCTGGAGTGGAGGACTAGCCTACGAGCAGTACTTC.

CDR3 sequence reads: CSALNSWGYNEQYF. The CDR3, as DNA: TGCAGTGCTCTTAACAGTTGGGGATACAATGAGCAGTACTTC. This chain uses TRBV20-1 with TRBJ2-1; D gene unclear. The DNA end lines up better with TRBJ2-7; the J call may be wrong. From germline, CDR1 is DFQATT and CDR2 SNEGSKA (reference sequence). The CDR3 length is 14 residues.

The chain uses TRBV20-1 and TRBJ2-5; D tentatively fits TRBD1 or TRBD2 (6 bases each). This CDR3 is built from 12 residues. The V end lost 8 bases, the J end lost 5 bases, and 15 bases lay between the germline ends. From germline, CDR1 is DFQATT and CDR2 SNEGSKA (reference sequence). The CDR3: CSPKGGTETQYF. In nucleotides, the CDR3 is TGCAGTCCCAAGGGGGGTACGGAGACCCAGTACTTC.

To note about this clonotype: Mismatch with germline at one junction end may stem from a read error. The chain combines TRBV29-1 with TRBJ1-1; no reliable D call. This CDR3 comprises 11 residues. Germline CDR1 reads SQVTM; CDR2 reads ANQGSEA. The DNA of the CDR3 is TGCAGCGTGGAAGTTGGCACTGAAGCTTTCTTT. It is translated as CSVEVGTEAFF.

A few counts support this clonotype. The chain is built from TRBV12-3 or TRBV12-4 and TRBJ2-1; TRBD2 aligns across 13 bases. J gave up 5 bases and V 5 bases, and 3 bases lay outside the gene matches. The CDR3 length is 15 residues. Here the CDR3 reads CASSPTSGGNNEQFF. In DNA, the CDR3 is TGTGCCAGCAGTCCGACTAGCGGGGGGAACAATGAGCAGTTCTTC.

The chain employs TRBV4-1 and TRBJ2-7; D might be TRBD2 (6 bases). Germline CDR1 is MGHRA and CDR2 is YSYEKL. V was clipped by 1 base and J by 5 bases, with 12 bases between them. The CDR3 consists of 14 residues. The DNA for the CDR3 is TGCGCCAGCAGCCAAGTTCTAGCGCCCGACGAGCAGTACTTC. This translates into CASSQVLAPDEQYF.

The chain uses TRBV9 and TRBJ2-3; TRBD2 matches at 10 bases. Trimming cost V 4 bases and J 6 bases; bases outside gene matches: 11. CDR3 length: 16 amino acids. CDR1 SGDLS and CDR2 YYNGEE come from the germline V gene. This CDR3 is CASSPPSGSEGDTQYF. The CDR3 DNA is TGTGCCAGCAGCCCTCCTAGCGGGAGTGAGGGGGATACGCAGTATTTT.